Listed here is a single TCR beta chain. The record originates from a study of T cell responses to AZD1222 COVID-19 vaccine. The assay was immunoSEQ multiplex PCR, and TCRdb's table has in-frame clones only and misses some. This sample yields 130,000 or so clones, of which 89% are seen a single time; approximately 6.8% belongs to the top ten. Trimming pared 1 base from V and 5 bases from J, leaving 18 bases between. Germline CDR1 SGHKS, CDR2 YYEKEE (reference sequence). The CDR3 covers 16 residues. The sequencing used peripheral blood, collected on day 0 of AZD1222 vaccination. The V gene is TRBV5-5, the J gene TRBJ1-2; no clear D gene. This TCR was sampled from an adult in good health. The CDR3 here is CASSLTSSTLLYGYTF. The CDR3 DNA reads as TGTGCCAGCAGCTTGACGTCCAGCACCCTTCTGTATGGCTACACCTTC.